This TCR beta chain comes out of a study of neoadjuvant anti-PD-1 for oral cavity cancer. The study, taken as a whole, reports: TCR analyses covered only three patients per response group.

About this clone itself: The antigen remains unidentified.

This sample's time point: after neoadjuvant nivolumab, at surgical resection. Blood cells were analyzed directly, without culture or expansion. Six replicates per PBMC sample, mostly from roughly 490 ng of genomic DNA. Profiled with immunoSEQ multiplex PCR; TCRdb holds only in-frame clones, not every one. The table includes under 15,000 clones, 67% detected once. The CDR3 length is 13 residues. V gave up 7 bases and J gave up 6 bases; unmatched junction bases: 6. Per germline, CDR1 MNHEY and CDR2 SVGAGI. The chain combines TRBV6-5 with TRBJ1-1; TRBD1 matches 9 bases. The TCR sequence derives from a person aged 35-80 years with oral cavity squamous cell carcinoma. Specimen: PBMCs, collected after nivolumab (anti-PD-1) treatment. Written as DNA, the CDR3 is TGTGCCAGCACCCCCACAGGGGGCGCTGAAGCTTTCTTT. This gives the protein CASTPTGGAEAFF.